This is a list of T cell receptor beta chains from one sample in a study of cytomegalovirus exposure and HLA in healthy donors. The data were produced by immunoSEQ multiplex PCR, yet TCRdb's version contains in-frame clones alone and is incomplete. The sample comprises 330,000 or so clones, 75% to 90% of which are singletons, and around 0.8% rests with the top ten. The sequenced sample was PBMCs. These receptors were obtained from a woman aged 18-29 years in good health and CMV-seronegative. Both conserved end residues are part of each CDR3.

cdr3_aa: CSVVQDNEQFF
j_call: TRBJ2-1
v_call: TRBV29-1

cdr3_aa: CSVDGVGGGQFF
j_call: TRBJ2-1
v_call: TRBV29-1

cdr3_aa: CASSEANTEAFF
j_call: TRBJ1-1
v_call: TRBV25-1

cdr3_aa: CASSQDRVGVEQFF
j_call: TRBJ2-1
v_call: TRBV4-1

cdr3_aa: CGSRGYEQYF
j_call: TRBJ2-7
v_call: TRBV20-1

cdr3_aa: CATSRDAGGPGEQFF
j_call: TRBJ2-1
v_call: TRBV15

cdr3_aa: CSVNGGVAGVLPYEQYF
j_call: TRBJ2-7
v_call: TRBV29-1

cdr3_aa: CASSYGTGSDEQFF
j_call: TRBJ2-1
v_call: TRBV6-5

cdr3_aa: CSVEDWGDSGRALDTQYF
j_call: TRBJ2-3
v_call: TRBV29-1

cdr3_aa: CASSLFAGVAKNIQYF
j_call: TRBJ2-4
v_call: TRBV28

cdr3_aa: CASSLLAGGHNEQFF
j_call: TRBJ2-1
v_call: TRBV5-1

cdr3_aa: CASSRTGTTFYEQYF
j_call: TRBJ2-7
v_call: TRBV5-1

cdr3_aa: CASSQGGQGQETQYF
j_call: TRBJ2-5
v_call: TRBV4-3

cdr3_aa: CASTPPASGGTDTQYF
j_call: TRBJ2-3
v_call: TRBV28

cdr3_aa: CASTNAGPAGDTQYF
j_call: TRBJ2-3
v_call: TRBV5-1

cdr3_aa: CASSLSLLAGTSYEQYF
j_call: TRBJ2-7
v_call: TRBV7-2

cdr3_aa: CASTRISSYTF
j_call: TRBJ1-2
v_call: TRBV6-6

cdr3_aa: CASSLAPTGTGNLPYEQYF
j_call: TRBJ2-7
v_call: TRBV7-6

cdr3_aa: CASSSLTGNTEAFF
j_call: TRBJ1-1
v_call: TRBV6-5

cdr3_aa: CASSLSQGAGYEQYF
j_call: TRBJ2-7
v_call: TRBV7-3

cdr3_aa: CASSIPGQGEYEQYF
j_call: TRBJ2-7
v_call: TRBV19

cdr3_aa: CASSPGGGAGPFYEQYF
j_call: TRBJ2-7
v_call: TRBV18

cdr3_aa: CAWSVGGGGPGYEQYF
j_call: TRBJ2-7
v_call: TRBV30

cdr3_aa: CASSSFRDSQETQYF
j_call: TRBJ2-5
v_call: TRBV5-4

cdr3_aa: CASSFSVGSIGLAEAFF
j_call: TRBJ1-1
v_call: TRBV28

cdr3_aa: CASSTGLAGYYEQYF
j_call: TRBJ2-7
v_call: TRBV27

cdr3_aa: CASSRFGTGNLYGYTF
j_call: TRBJ1-2
v_call: TRBV11-2

cdr3_aa: CASSLGPTMSEAFF
j_call: TRBJ1-1
v_call: TRBV5-1

cdr3_aa: CASSPGRTSTDTQYF
j_call: TRBJ2-3
v_call: TRBV6-5

cdr3_aa: CSALDRHGYTF
j_call: TRBJ1-2
v_call: TRBV20-1

cdr3_aa: CASSQDGLTEQFF
j_call: TRBJ2-1
v_call: TRBV4-3

cdr3_aa: CASSLGPAGADEQYF
j_call: TRBJ2-7
v_call: TRBV5-1

cdr3_aa: CASSVTGLYGYTF
j_call: TRBJ1-2
v_call: TRBV9

cdr3_aa: CASILDQTMGNEQFF
j_call: TRBJ2-1
v_call: TRBV2

cdr3_aa: CASSFRLAAVDEQYF
j_call: TRBJ2-7
v_call: TRBV7-9

cdr3_aa: CASSLAGTFGSEAFF
j_call: TRBJ1-1
v_call: TRBV7-2

cdr3_aa: CSGSDRGDYGYTF
j_call: TRBJ1-2
v_call: TRBV29-1

cdr3_aa: CSVAGRATDTQYF
j_call: TRBJ2-3
v_call: TRBV29-1

cdr3_aa: CASSPISGGEAFF
j_call: TRBJ1-1
v_call: TRBV18

cdr3_aa: CASSQDRGQGETQYF
j_call: TRBJ2-5
v_call: TRBV4-3

cdr3_aa: CASSWDSSGANVLTF
j_call: TRBJ2-6
v_call: TRBV5-1

cdr3_aa: CASSPTSESSYEQYF
j_call: TRBJ2-7
v_call: TRBV5-4

cdr3_aa: CASSLATSGVLEQFF
j_call: TRBJ2-1
v_call: TRBV5-6

cdr3_aa: CASSPDGGLTGELFF
j_call: TRBJ2-2
v_call: TRBV28

cdr3_aa: CASSDGTAFSYEQYF
j_call: TRBJ2-7
v_call: TRBV6-6

cdr3_aa: CASSLLADTTDTQYF
j_call: TRBJ2-3
v_call: TRBV2

cdr3_aa: CASSYSRLEYEQYF
j_call: TRBJ2-7
v_call: TRBV6-5

cdr3_aa: CASSEGVASNQPQHF
j_call: TRBJ1-5
v_call: TRBV6-1

cdr3_aa: CASSLGYYEQYF
j_call: TRBJ2-7
v_call: TRBV7-2

cdr3_aa: CSAGGGRQETQYF
j_call: TRBJ2-5
v_call: TRBV29-1

cdr3_aa: CASSFRDRENEKLFF
j_call: TRBJ1-4
v_call: TRBV5-1

cdr3_aa: CASSPNNNEQFF
j_call: TRBJ2-1
v_call: TRBV11-1